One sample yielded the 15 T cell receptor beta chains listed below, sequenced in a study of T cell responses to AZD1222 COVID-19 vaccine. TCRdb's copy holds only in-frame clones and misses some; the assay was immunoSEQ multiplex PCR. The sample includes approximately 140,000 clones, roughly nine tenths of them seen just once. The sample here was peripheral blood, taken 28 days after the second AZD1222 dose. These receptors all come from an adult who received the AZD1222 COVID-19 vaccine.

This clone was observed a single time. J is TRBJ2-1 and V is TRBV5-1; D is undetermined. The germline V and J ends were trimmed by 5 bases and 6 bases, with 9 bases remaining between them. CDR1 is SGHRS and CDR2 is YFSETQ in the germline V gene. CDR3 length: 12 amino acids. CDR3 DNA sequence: TGCGCCAGCAGGGAATCCATCAATGAGCAGTTCTTC. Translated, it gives CASRESINEQFF. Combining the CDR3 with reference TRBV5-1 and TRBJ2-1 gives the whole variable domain KAGVTQTPRYLIKTRGQQVTLSCSPISGHRSVSWYQQTPGQGLQFLFEYFSETQRNKGNFPGRFSGRQFSNSRSEMNVSTLELGDSALYLCASRESINEQFFGPGTRLTVL.

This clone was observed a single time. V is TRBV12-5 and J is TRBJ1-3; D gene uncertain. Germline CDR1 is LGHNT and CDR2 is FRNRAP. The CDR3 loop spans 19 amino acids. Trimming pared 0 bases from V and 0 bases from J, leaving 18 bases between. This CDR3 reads CASGLVPSEGRTSGNTIYF. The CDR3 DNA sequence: TGTGCTAGTGGTTTGGTACCATCGGAAGGCAGAACCTCTGGAAACACCATATATTTT.

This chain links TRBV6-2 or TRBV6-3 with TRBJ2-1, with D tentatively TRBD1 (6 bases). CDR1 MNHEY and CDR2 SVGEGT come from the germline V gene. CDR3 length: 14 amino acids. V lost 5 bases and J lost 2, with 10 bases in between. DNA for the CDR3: TGTGCCAGCAGTAGAGGGGGAGCCTACAATGAGCAGTTCTTC. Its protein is CASSRGGAYNEQFF.

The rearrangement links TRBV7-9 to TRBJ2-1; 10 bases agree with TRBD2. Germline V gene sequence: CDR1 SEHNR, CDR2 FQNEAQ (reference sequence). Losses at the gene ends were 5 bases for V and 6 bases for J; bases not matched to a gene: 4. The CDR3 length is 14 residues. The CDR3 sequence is CASSPWTSGNEQFF. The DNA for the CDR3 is TGTGCCAGCAGCCCATGGACTAGCGGCAATGAGCAGTTCTTC. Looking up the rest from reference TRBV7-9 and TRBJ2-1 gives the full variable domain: DTGVSQNPRHKITKRGQNVTFRCDPISEHNRLYWYRQTLGQGPEFLTYFQNEAQLEKSRLLSDRFSAERPKGSFSTLEIQRTEQGDSAMYLCASSPWTSGNEQFFGPGTRLTVL.

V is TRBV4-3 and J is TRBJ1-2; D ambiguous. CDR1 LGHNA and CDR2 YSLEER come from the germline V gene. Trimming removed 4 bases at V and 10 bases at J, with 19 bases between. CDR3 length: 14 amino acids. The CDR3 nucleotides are TGCGCCAGCAGCCCCGATTCATATGCCCCCGTCTACACCTTC. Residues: CASSPDSYAPVYTF.

The CDR3: CAISDLDSYTGELFF. DNA for the CDR3: TGTGCCATCAGTGATCTGGACAGCTACACCGGGGAGCTGTTTTTT. The rearrangement joins TRBV10-3 to TRBJ2-2; possibly TRBD1 for D (6 bases). Germline V gene sequence: CDR1 ENHRY, CDR2 SYGVKD. Trimming cost V 3 bases and J 3 bases, with 11 bases left between them. The CDR3 sequence is 15 residues long.

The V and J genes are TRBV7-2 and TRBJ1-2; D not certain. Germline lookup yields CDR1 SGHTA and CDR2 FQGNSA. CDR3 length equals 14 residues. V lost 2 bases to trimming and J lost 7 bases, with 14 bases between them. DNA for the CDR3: TGTGCCAGCAGCTTATCCATCCCCTTGGGTGGCTACACCTTC. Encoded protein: CASSLSIPLGGYTF.

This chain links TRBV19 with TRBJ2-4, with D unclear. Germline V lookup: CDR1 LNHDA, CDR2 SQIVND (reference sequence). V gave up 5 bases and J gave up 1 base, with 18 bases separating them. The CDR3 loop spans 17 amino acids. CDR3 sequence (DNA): TGTGCCAGTAGTCCACAGCTAGACGGATGGGCCAAAAACATTCAGTACTTC. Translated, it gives CASSPQLDGWAKNIQYF.

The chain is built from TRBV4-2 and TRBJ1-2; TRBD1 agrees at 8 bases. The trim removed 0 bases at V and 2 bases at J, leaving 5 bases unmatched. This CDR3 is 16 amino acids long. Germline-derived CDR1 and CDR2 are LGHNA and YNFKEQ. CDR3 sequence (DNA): TGTGCCAGCAGCCAAGATGTGGACAGGGCGAACTATGGCTACACCTTC. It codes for CASSQDVDRANYGYTF.

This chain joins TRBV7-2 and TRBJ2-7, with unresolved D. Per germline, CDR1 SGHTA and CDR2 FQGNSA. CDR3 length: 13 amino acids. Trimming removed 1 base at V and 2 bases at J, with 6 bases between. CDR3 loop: CASSLEATYEQYF. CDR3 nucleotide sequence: TGTGCCAGCAGCTTAGAAGCCACCTACGAGCAGTACTTC.

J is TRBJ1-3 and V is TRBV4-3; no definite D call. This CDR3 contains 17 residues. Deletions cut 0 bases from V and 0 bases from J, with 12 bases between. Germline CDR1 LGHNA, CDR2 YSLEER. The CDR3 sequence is CASSQDLGRHSGNTIYF. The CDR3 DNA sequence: TGCGCCAGCAGCCAAGATCTTGGGAGACACTCTGGAAACACCATATATTTT.

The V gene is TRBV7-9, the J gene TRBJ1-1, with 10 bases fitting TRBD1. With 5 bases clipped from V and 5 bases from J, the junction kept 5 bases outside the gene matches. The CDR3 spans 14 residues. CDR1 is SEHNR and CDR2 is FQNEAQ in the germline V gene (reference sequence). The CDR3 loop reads CASSQDRGQTEAFF. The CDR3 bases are TGTGCCAGCAGCCAAGACAGGGGGCAGACTGAAGCTTTCTTT.

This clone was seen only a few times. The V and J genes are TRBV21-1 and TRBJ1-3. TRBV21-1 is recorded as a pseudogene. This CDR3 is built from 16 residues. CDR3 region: CASSKNATSSGNTIYF. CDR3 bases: TGTGCCAGCAGCAAAAACGCGACGAGCTCTGGAAACACCATATATTTT.

Here the CDR3 reads CASSLEWQATEAFF. Here the CDR3 DNA reads TGCGCCAGCAGCCTAGAATGGCAGGCCACTGAAGCTTTCTTT. The V and J genes are TRBV4-1 and TRBJ1-1; D is unclear. Trimming took off 4 bases at V and 4 bases at J, with 13 bases between the two ends. This CDR3 has 14 amino acids. The germline CDR1 and CDR2 sequences are MGHRA and YSYEKL.

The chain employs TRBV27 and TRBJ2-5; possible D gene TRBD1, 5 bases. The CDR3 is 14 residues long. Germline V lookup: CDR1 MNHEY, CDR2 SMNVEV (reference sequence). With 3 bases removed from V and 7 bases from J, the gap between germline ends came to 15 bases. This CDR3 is CASSFRPQGATQYF. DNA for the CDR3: TGTGCCAGCAGTTTTCGGCCGCAGGGCGCGACCCAGTACTTC.